One and the same sample provided the 31 T cell receptor beta chains below, sequenced in a study of T cells after yellow fever vaccination (dated by TCRdb to between 2017 and 2020). What this sample's treatment or condition label stands for: live attenuated yellow fever vaccine strain. The library was made by 5' RACE. These reads were obtained on an Illumina NovaSeq 6000. TCRdb itself trimmed the public reads at Q25 with fastp, ran MiXCR and retained productive beta chains. CDR3 protein duplicates are merged, each entry listing the most common genes and DNA. Counted in this sample were some 350,000 distinct CDR3 sequences; over 4% of them appeared once. The top ten clonotypes cover around 24% of the sample. Sequenced material: PBMCs, taken 5 days after the yellow fever booster vaccination. The receptors stem from a man aged 18-30 years who received the YFV17D yellow fever vaccine.

V gene TRBV9 combines with J gene TRBJ2-3; weak D call: TRBD1 (6 bases). This CDR3 region has 16 residues. Trimming pared 4 bases from V and 3 bases from J, leaving 18 bases between. Germline CDR1 is SGDLS and CDR2 is YYNGEE. The CDR3 DNA follows: TGTGCCAGCAGCCCCCCAAGGGGGTTAGGAACAGATACGCAGTATTTT. Translation gives CASSPPRGLGTDTQYF.

The sample holds many counts of this clonotype. This chain connects TRBV4-1 to TRBJ2-1; 10 bases are a match to TRBD1. This CDR3 has 16 amino acids. Trimming at V came to 2 bases and at J to 6 bases, leaving 7 bases not matched to a gene. Germline V gives CDR1 MGHRA, CDR2 YSYEKL. CDR3 residues: CASSQQRDRGINEQFF. The DNA for the CDR3 is TGCGCCAGCAGCCAACAACGGGACAGGGGAATCAATGAGCAGTTCTTC.

The rearrangement uses TRBV4-2 and TRBJ1-6, with D uncertain. Per germline, CDR1 LGHNA and CDR2 YNFKEQ. V was pared by 4 bases and J by 6 bases, with 19 bases between. The CDR3 is 17 amino acids. The CDR3 protein is CASSPEVFAGANSPLHF. The CDR3 region has the DNA TGTGCCAGCAGCCCCGAGGTATTCGCGGGAGCTAATTCACCCCTCCACTTT.

This clonotype was observed a few times. The chain has TRBV6-5 and TRBJ1-2; D is uncertain. The V gene lost 5 bases and the J gene lost 8 bases, with 18 bases spanning the gap. Germline CDR1 is MNHEY and CDR2 is SVGAGI. The CDR3 consists of 14 residues. The CDR3 DNA reads TGTGCCAGCAGTCCCGGGTTGTTGAGGTCCGGCTACACCTTC. Encoded protein: CASSPGLLRSGYTF.

This clonotype has just a few counts. In nucleotides, the CDR3 is TGTGCCAGCAGTACAGGGTACGGGAATGAGCAGTTCTTC. It translates to CASSTGYGNEQFF. The chain has TRBV6-2 or TRBV6-3 and TRBJ2-1; a weak D match, TRBD1 (6 bases). Deletions cut 5 bases from V and 7 bases from J, with 12 bases between. This CDR3 spans 13 amino acids. Germline V CDR1 and CDR2: MNHEY, SVGEGT.

In DNA, the CDR3 is TGTGCCAGCAGCTTAGGTAGCGGGGGGTTCTCTGGCACAGATACGCAGTATTTT. Translation gives CASSLGSGGFSGTDTQYF. The rearrangement uses TRBV7-6 and TRBJ2-3, with 10 bases matching TRBD2. Germline trimming cut 1 base from V and 1 base from J; bases unmatched to any gene: 8. There are 18 residues in the CDR3. CDR1 and CDR2 (germline): SGHVS, FNYEAQ.

Many counts were recorded for this clonotype. V gene TRBV12-3 or TRBV12-4 combines with J gene TRBJ2-2; 8 bases align to TRBD2. CDR3 length: 15 residues. Losses at the gene ends were 0 bases for V and 5 bases for J; bases not matched to a gene: 2. The CDR3 DNA reads TGTGCCAGCAGTTTAGCCCCGGGAGGGACCGGGGAGCTGTTTTTT. Translated: CASSLAPGGTGELFF.

This clonotype was observed a few times. The chain uses TRBV20-1 and TRBJ2-7; tentatively, D is TRBD1 or TRBD2 (7 bases each). In germline, CDR1 is DFQATT, CDR2 SNEGSKA (reference sequence). The length of the CDR3 is 14 residues. The V end was cut by 3 bases, the J end by 3 bases, with 15 bases between. This CDR3 reads CSARIQGRDYEQYV. The CDR3 bases are TGCAGTGCTAGGATACAGGGGAGGGACTACGAGCAGTACGTC.

Ten or more counts support this clonotype. V gene TRBV7-2 combines with J gene TRBJ2-6; D uncertain. V was shortened by 2 bases and J by 3 bases, with 11 bases between the two germline ends. This CDR3 is 16 amino acids long. In germline, CDR1 is SGHTA, CDR2 FQGNSA. The CDR3: CASSLLSWDGANVLTF. The CDR3 coding sequence is TGTGCCAGCAGCTTATTGAGTTGGGATGGGGCCAACGTCCTGACTTTC.

This clonotype was detected a few times. V is TRBV27 and J is TRBJ2-7, with D possibly TRBD2 on 7 matching bases. Germline V CDR1 and CDR2: MNHEY, SMNVEV (reference sequence). The germline V and J ends were trimmed by 7 bases and 7 bases, with 26 bases remaining between them. The CDR3 sequence is 16 residues long. In DNA form, the CDR3 reads TGTGCCAGCAATCCTCTCGGACTAGGGACACCTTGGGAGCAGTACGTC. Amino acids: CASNPLGLGTPWEQYV.

This chain joins TRBV29-1 and TRBJ1-1; D gene uncertain. Per the germline V gene, CDR1 is SQVTM and CDR2 is ANQGSEA. Deletions cut 5 bases from V and 0 bases from J, with 7 bases between. The CDR3 has 12 residues. The CDR3 loop is CSVSWMNTEAFF. The CDR3 DNA sequence: TGCAGCGTTAGTTGGATGAACACTGAAGCTTTCTTT.

This clonotype was seen more than once but under ten times. V is TRBV4-3 and J is TRBJ1-1; no definite D call. Trimming cost V 2 bases and J 1 base, with 23 bases left between them. The CDR3 totals 19 residues. Germline V gene sequence: CDR1 LGHNA, CDR2 YSLEER. CDR3 nucleotides: TGCGCCAGCAGCCAAAGCTTCGCGGGGATTCATCAGAGGAACACTGAAGCTTTCTTT. Translating gives CASSQSFAGIHQRNTEAFF.

The V gene is TRBV4-1, the J gene TRBJ1-5, with D possibly matching TRBD1 (6 bases). CDR1 is MGHRA, CDR2 YSYEKL, per germline. With 4 bases removed from V and 4 bases from J, the gap between germline ends came to 17 bases. The CDR3 spans 16 residues. CDR3 region: CASSPRTAGQNQPQHF. For the CDR3, the DNA is TGCGCCAGCAGCCCCCGGACAGCGGGGCAGAATCAGCCCCAGCATTTT.

This clonotype has a handful of counts. The rearrangement joins TRBV27 to TRBJ1-5; TRBD1 agrees at 10 bases. The CDR3 runs 18 residues. Germline values: CDR1 MNHEY, CDR2 SMNVEV (reference sequence). With 5 bases clipped from V and 2 bases from J, the junction kept 12 bases outside the gene matches. CDR3 amino acids: CASSPRDRGPIGNQPQHF. CDR3 DNA: TGTGCCAGCAGTCCGCGGGACAGGGGACCCATAGGCAATCAGCCCCAGCATTTT.

This clonotype has more than one count but fewer than ten. The chain's CDR3 is CASSLAGVTETQYF. The CDR3 region has the DNA TGTGCCAGCAGCTTGGCGGGGGTTACTGAGACCCAGTACTTC. The chain combines TRBV5-6 with TRBJ2-5; TRBD2 might be the D (6 bases). The CDR3 has 14 residues. CDR1 is SGHDT and CDR2 is YYEEEE in the germline V gene. V lost 0 bases, J lost 5 bases, and 11 bases lay in between.

This clonotype was observed many times. The chain has TRBV5-1 and TRBJ2-3; D is possibly TRBD1 or TRBD2 (5 bases each). The V gene lost 4 bases and the J gene lost 8 bases, with 11 bases spanning the gap. Per the germline V gene, CDR1 is SGHRS and CDR2 is YFSETQ. The CDR3 length is 12 residues. The CDR3 spells CASSPDSGTQYF. The CDR3 coding sequence is TGCGCCAGCAGCCCCGACAGCGGTACGCAGTATTTT.

The rearrangement uses TRBV20-1 and TRBJ2-7, with D maybe TRBD1 (6 bases). Germline V gene lookup returns CDR1 DFQATT and CDR2 SNEGSKA (reference sequence). Deletions cut 3 bases from V and 1 base from J, with 10 bases between. The length of the CDR3 is 13 residues. The CDR3 DNA follows: TGCAGTGCTAGGGGACACAAATCCTACGAGCAGTACTTC. This encodes CSARGHKSYEQYF.

Details on this clonotype: A much larger clone lies one base from this, so it may be a read error. The chain recombines TRBV18 with TRBJ1-1; 8 positions match TRBD1. Losses at the gene ends were 11 bases for V and 11 bases for J; bases not matched to a gene: 10. Germline CDR1 is KGHSH and CDR2 is LQKENI. The CDR3 is made up of 11 amino acids. This CDR3 reads CAGWTTGEAFF. DNA for the CDR3: TGTGCCGGCTGGACGACAGGGGAGGCTTTCTTT.

This clonotype showed up just a few times. The chain uses TRBV14 and TRBJ1-4; D call uncertain. Germline assignment: CDR1 SGHDN and CDR2 FVKESK. The CDR3 is 12 amino acids. Trimming pared 4 bases from V and 7 bases from J, leaving 7 bases between. The CDR3 reads CASSPQSEKLFF. The DNA for the CDR3 is TGTGCCAGCAGCCCGCAAAGTGAAAAACTGTTTTTT.

This clonotype was counted only a few times. The chain joins TRBV11-2 to TRBJ2-7; TRBD2 aligns across 7 bases. The CDR3 runs 14 residues. Germline V gene sequence: CDR1 SGHAT, CDR2 FQNNGV. The V gene end was trimmed by 5 bases and the J gene end by 3 bases; junction bases not matched to a gene: 7. CDR3 in amino acids: CASSTSTGGYEQYV. In DNA form, the CDR3 reads TGTGCCAGCAGCACCTCGACGGGGGGCTACGAGCAGTACGTC.

The rearrangement joins TRBV25-1 to TRBJ1-1, with D maybe TRBD1 (5 bases). The CDR3 is 13 residues long. V lost 8 bases and J lost 6, with 16 bases in between. CDR1 and CDR2 (germline): MGHDK, SYGVNS. The CDR3 DNA reads as TGTGCCAGCGTACAGGAAAGTGGCGCTGAAGCTTTCTTT. As protein: CASVQESGAEAFF. The complete variable domain, with remaining parts taken from reference TRBV25-1 and TRBJ1-1, reads EADIYQTPRYLVIGTGKKITLECSQTMGHDKMYWYQQDPGMELHLIHYSYGVNSTEKGDLSSESTVSRIRTEHFPLTLESARPSHTSQYLCASVQESGAEAFFGQGTRLTVV.

The chain is built from TRBV5-5 and TRBJ1-4; D might be TRBD1 (5 bases). The CDR3 extends over 16 amino acids. V shed 3 bases and J shed 0 bases, with 12 bases lying between them. Germline assignment: CDR1 SGHKS and CDR2 YYEKEE (reference sequence). The CDR3 DNA reads as TGTGCCAGCAGCTCCGGACACCACGCAACTAATGAAAAACTGTTTTTT. Amino acid sequence: CASSSGHHATNEKLFF.

In this sample, this clonotype turned up many times. V usage is TRBV14 and J usage is TRBJ1-1; D might be TRBD1 (5 bases). CDR3 length: 15 amino acids. Germline CDR1 and CDR2: SGHDN and FVKESK. The germline V and J ends were trimmed by 1 base and 1 base, with 10 bases remaining between them. CDR3 loop: CASSQGLGGNTEAFF. The DNA for the CDR3 is TGTGCCAGCAGCCAAGGATTGGGGGGGAACACTGAAGCTTTCTTT. The variable domain in full, with the rest retrieved from reference TRBV14 and TRBJ1-1, is EAGVTQFPSHSVIEKGQTVTLRCDPISGHDNLYWYRRVMGKEIKFLLHFVKESKQDESGMPNNRFLAERTGGTYSTLKVQPAELEDSGVYFCASSQGLGGNTEAFFGQGTRLTVV.

This clonotype was found a few times. The gene calls are TRBV4-2 and TRBJ2-7; D unclear. Germline lookup yields CDR1 LGHNA and CDR2 YNFKEQ. Trimming pared 1 base from V and 0 bases from J, leaving 7 bases between. CDR3 size: 14 residues. In nucleotides, the CDR3 is TGTGCCAGCAGCCAAGGCGAGAGCTCCTACGAGCAGTACTTC. The encoded protein is CASSQGESSYEQYF.

The chain employs TRBV7-6 and TRBJ2-7; 9 bases match TRBD1. CDR1 and CDR2 from the germline V gene are SGHVS and FNYEAQ. This CDR3 has 13 residues. With V trimmed by 4 bases and J by 11 bases, 9 bases remained unmatched. The CDR3 bases are TGTGCCAGCAGCTACCCCGGGACAGGGCAAGAGTACGTC. Translating it yields CASSYPGTGQEYV.

This clonotype was found a few times. The CDR3 spells CASRPGTGVLNEQFF. The CDR3 nucleotides read TGTGCCAGCAGGCCTGGGACAGGGGTTCTCAATGAGCAGTTCTTC. The V and J genes are TRBV12-3 or TRBV12-4 and TRBJ2-1, with 10 bases identical to TRBD1. CDR3 length equals 15 residues. V shed 6 bases, J shed 6 bases, and the junction held 8 bases outside the gene matches.

This clonotype was counted between two and nine times. This rearrangement joins TRBV7-9 to TRBJ1-2; D call uncertain. This CDR3 contains 14 residues. Trimming pared 5 bases from V and 3 bases from J, leaving 13 bases between. Germline assignment: CDR1 SEHNR and CDR2 FQNEAQ (reference sequence). The CDR3 protein is CASSEWADDYGYTF. The CDR3 nucleotides read TGTGCCAGCAGCGAGTGGGCAGATGACTATGGCTACACCTTC.

This clonotype was observed many times. The chain joins TRBV4-2 to TRBJ2-7, with 14 bases aligning to TRBD2. The ends lost 1 base at V and 4 bases at J; junction bases unmatched: 0. This CDR3 spans 15 amino acids. From germline, CDR1 is LGHNA and CDR2 YNFKEQ. The CDR3 coding sequence is TGTGCCAGCAGCCAAGGACTAGCGGGGGGGTACGAGCAGTACTTC. This codes for CASSQGLAGGYEQYF.

This clonotype was seen at least ten times. The J gene is TRBJ1-1, the V gene TRBV6-5, with TRBD1 identical over 8 bases. The CDR3 extends over 15 amino acids. Germline V gene data show CDR1 as MNHEY and CDR2 as SVGAGI. Losses at the gene ends were 6 bases for V and 1 base for J; bases not matched to a gene: 7. CDR3 coding DNA: TGTGCCAGCAGAATTACGGACAGGGCGAACACTGAAGCTTTCTTT. Translating gives CASRITDRANTEAFF.

The chain is built from TRBV28 and TRBJ1-4, with TRBD1 matching over 7 bases. The germline V gene has CDR1 MDHEN and CDR2 SYDVKM. V was pared by 6 bases and J by 11 bases, with 15 bases of the junction left unmatched. The CDR3 is made up of 15 amino acids. CDR3 residues: CASREHGTEGLKLFF. CDR3 DNA: TGTGCCAGCAGAGAACACGGGACAGAAGGGCTTAAACTGTTTTTT.

This clonotype occurred many times. This chain links TRBV29-1 with TRBJ2-3; D might be TRBD2 (6 bases). Germline V gives CDR1 SQVTM, CDR2 ANQGSEA. The CDR3 spans 13 residues. V lost 4 bases, J lost 9 bases, and 17 bases lay in between. CDR3 in amino acids: CSVGRGLGSTQYF. The CDR3 DNA is TGCAGCGTTGGGCGGGGCCTCGGGTCGACGCAGTATTTT.